The T cell receptor beta chain described here comes from a study of Graves' ophthalmopathy and Graves' hyperthyroidism. Hyperthyroidism showing no ophthalmopathy within 18 months of follow-up was stable. Many counts were recorded for this clonotype. The TCR beta CDR3 regions underwent amplification from RNA transcripts. The library came from an HTBI-primed first-round RT-PCR and a second-round multiplex PCR. TCRdb used MiXCR to reprocess the multiplex PCR reads, holding one entry per CDR3 protein. The data hold hundreds of thousands of distinct CDR3 sequences, with 20% to 25% observed a single time. Trimming pared 1 base from V and 4 bases from J, leaving 7 bases between. Per the germline V gene, CDR1 is SGHTA and CDR2 is FQGNSA. The CDR3 loop spans 14 amino acids.

J is TRBJ2-2 and V is TRBV7-2, with D unresolved. Input material: peripheral blood. The receptor's source is a woman younger than 35 with stable Graves' hyperthyroidism. For the CDR3, the DNA is TGTGCCAGCAGCTTAGAGTCGGGCACCGGGGAGCTGTTTTTT. Residues: CASSLESGTGELFF.